The clone carrying this T cell receptor beta chain was seen more than once but under ten times. The antigen is not known. This entry is derived from a study of T cells in narcolepsy. Study results and limitations: Comparing one patient's CSF and blood CD4+ clonotypes highlighted HCRT- and TRIB2-specific autoreactive clonotypes. Autoreactive clone sequences were missing from some blood memory CD4+ repertoires.

Method: immunoSEQ multiplex PCR; TCRdb's copy keeps in-frame clones and lacks some. The data show 25,000 to 30,000 clones, about four fifths seen once. CDR3 size: 17 residues. Germline CDR1 and CDR2: LNHDA and SQIVND (reference sequence). J was trimmed by 5 bases and V by 3 bases; bases with no gene match: 5. The rearrangement links TRBV19 to TRBJ1-6; 12 nucleotides line up with TRBD1. The sequenced sample was CD45RA- memory CD4+ T cells from PBMCs. This clonotype was obtained from a human donor with narcolepsy. The CDR3 DNA is TGTGCCAGTAGTATCGGGACAGGGGGCCGAGATAATTCACCCCTCCACTTT. The encoded protein is CASSIGTGGRDNSPLHF.